This T cell receptor beta chain was obtained from a study of molecular identifiers for immune sequencing clone quantification. In its sample, this clonotype is medium-sized. TCRdb analysed the PCR reads with MiXCR anew, one entry per CDR3 protein. The table has approximately 9,800 distinct CDR3 sequences, over 15% seen once. This CDR3 region has 14 residues. Germline values: CDR1 SEHNR, CDR2 FQNEAQ (reference sequence). J lost 7 bases, V lost 5 bases, and 5 bases had no gene match. The sequenced sample was naive CD8+ T cells from blood, with Jurkat cell RNA spiked in. Subset of the sample: FACS-sorted CD8+CD4-CCR7+CD45RA+ naive T cells. The chain employs TRBV7-9 and TRBJ2-1; the match to TRBD2 covers 10 bases. The sequence was obtained from a human donor in good health. Some libraries in this study had Jurkat cell RNA spiked in. The CDR3 here is CASSLLTSGNEQFF. The CDR3, as DNA: TGTGCCAGCAGCCTACTGACTAGCGGGAATGAGCAGTTCTTC.